This paragraph reports one TCR beta chain. These data belong to a study of blood T cell repertoires in COVID-19. Across the study: COVID-19 samples collected from the United States, Italy and Spain covered acute and convalescent phases. T cells, B-cell-depleted T cells, or PBMCs provided the cDNA or gDNA that served as material.

How the authors handled the data: The authors estimated nucleated cell counts from reference gene primer amplification. Clones were sequenced by immunoSEQ multiplex PCR, and TCRdb holds only the in-frame ones, with some missing. V and J calls and clone size are as listed in that table; D and trimming were resolved from the DNA. The sample consists of 15,000 to 20,000 clones, approximately 90% of them appearing once. Germline loops: CDR1 LGHNA, CDR2 YSLEER. This CDR3 contains 15 residues. J lost 5 bases, V lost 4 bases, and 8 bases had no gene match. V is TRBV4-3 and J is TRBJ1-5; 7 nucleotides match TRBD1. The TCR comes from a man aged 45-60 years with active COVID-19. The sample comprised peripheral blood. The CDR3 sequence: CASSREQGSDQPQHF. CDR3 DNA sequence: TGCGCCAGCAGCCGAGAACAGGGGTCTGATCAGCCCCAGCATTTT.